This T cell receptor (beta chain) was retrieved from a study of shared clonotypes between healthy human individuals. Study-wide results and caveats: Rarefaction exposed incomplete sorted-subset sequencing despite large depth. Memory subsets had estimated richness that was generally smaller than that of naive subsets.

Sequenced by immunoSEQ multiplex PCR; TCRdb stores in-frame clones only, minus some. The table records over a million clones, around 98.5% of them present only once. Regarding this clone: The antigen is undetermined.

Deletions cut 3 bases from V and 0 bases from J, with 7 bases between. CDR3 length equals 14 residues. Germline CDR1 reads WSHSY; CDR2 reads SAAADI. This clonotype originated in a man aged 30-40 years in good health. Sequenced material: naive CD4+ T cells sorted from blood. Subset specified: CD45RA+ positively selected. This sequence joins TRBV10-2 and TRBJ2-3; D unclear. CDR3 region: CASSDLPSTDTQYF. Here the CDR3 DNA reads TGCGCCAGCAGTGATCTCCCGAGCACAGATACGCAGTATTTT.